This is a list of T cell receptor beta chains from one sample in a study of cytomegalovirus exposure and HLA in healthy donors. Some clones are missing from TCRdb's copy, which holds only in-frame ones; the method was immunoSEQ multiplex PCR. Here the sample spans roughly 200,000 clones, roughly three quarters being singletons. The sequencing sample was made of PBMCs. The receptors originated from a woman in her thirties in good health and CMV-seronegative. The conserved cysteine and the conserved F or W are not part of the CDR3 here.

TRBV18	TRBJ1-1	ASSPIQGSSSEAF
TRBV29-1	TRBJ2-7	SVEGTNYEQY
TRBV10-1	TRBJ2-6	ASSGTAGISGANVLT
TRBV5-1	TRBJ1-4	ASERGQGGEKLF
TRBV7-2	TRBJ1-5	ASSLDWTGNQPQH
TRBV11-2	TRBJ1-1	ASSYPGRRGTEAF
TRBV5-4	TRBJ2-5	ASSPGTQETQY
TRBV19	TRBJ1-2	ASSYRDYGYT
TRBV6-5	TRBJ2-5	ASSYPSRSTQY
TRBV11-2	TRBJ1-1	ASSLAGQLNTEAF
TRBV5-1	TRBJ2-7	ASSWGDFSAYEQY
TRBV7-6	TRBJ1-4	ASSSPIPGLTGEKLF
TRBV29-1	TRBJ2-7	SFRGQSYEQY
TRBV11-2	TRBJ2-3	ASSRRTSGSWAQY
TRBV6-5	TRBJ1-3	ASSYGTGGRGNTIY
TRBV10-2	TRBJ2-1	ASSELAGAPLGDLQDEQF
TRBV25-1	TRBJ2-3	ASSDPGLGADTQY
TRBV18	TRBJ2-3	ASSPQAGGTDTQY
TRBV7-9	TRBJ2-7	ASSSGQGVTYEQY
TRBV28	TRBJ2-1	ASSLAGVGYNEQF
TRBV30	TRBJ2-7	AWSGRGRPYEQY
TRBV5-1	TRBJ1-4	ASSLEGVRGEKLF
TRBV19	TRBJ1-5	ASSMEGWGNQPQH
TRBV9	TRBJ1-2	ASSPNMRYDGYT
TRBV29-1	TRBJ1-2	SVGWRQGAYGYT
TRBV19	TRBJ2-4	ASSTLGEGGAKNIQY
TRBV6-1	TRBJ2-3	ASSDPWVSGTDTQY
TRBV5-1	TRBJ1-1	ASSPEMGRGTEAF
TRBV11-3	TRBJ2-3	ASSFGRGSADTQY
TRBV19	TRBJ2-3	ASRLAVGTDTQY
TRBV27	TRBJ1-2	ASSPGINYGYT
TRBV19	TRBJ1-2	ASSAGRGYGYT
TRBV27	TRBJ1-6	ASGGRTVSSYNSPLH
TRBV28	TRBJ1-4	ASHTLFGGYGEKLF
TRBV6-5	TRBJ1-1	ASSYSGGRTEAF
TRBV10-2	TRBJ2-1	ASSDSTGVRDEQF
TRBV7-9	TRBJ2-7	ASSFTGGYEQY
TRBV5-4	TRBJ2-7	ASGEGGAIDEQY
TRBV2	TRBJ2-3	ASTGTSGGITDTQY
TRBV5-1	TRBJ2-7	ASSLRVGYEQY
TRBV20-1	TRBJ2-3	SSGYTDTQY
TRBV29-1	TRBJ2-7	SVEPGHGGGEQY
TRBV2	TRBJ1-2	ASTDRAGYT
TRBV6-1	TRBJ1-3	ASRTGGTGNTIY
TRBV30	TRBJ2-7	AWTLAREGHEQY
TRBV30	TRBJ1-1	AWSVLPRGAEAF
TRBV7-8	TRBJ2-3	ASSPRAGLAGYSDTQY
TRBV7-8	TRBJ1-6	ASSQREPGVESPLH
TRBV5-1	TRBJ2-6	ASSPGPGQGLSGANVLT
TRBV7-9	TRBJ1-4	ASSLVREKLF
TRBV19	TRBJ1-2	ASSNPTGRYGYT
TRBV6-5	TRBJ2-3	ASSPIAGGFDTQY